Sequencing of this TCR beta chain was carried out in a study of blood T cell repertoires in COVID-19. Across the study: Samples representing acute and convalescent COVID-19 were sourced from the United States, Italy and Spain.

Per germline, CDR1 LGHDT and CDR2 YNNKEL (reference sequence). V was cut by 0 bases and J by 7 bases, with 13 bases left in between. CDR3 size: 15 residues. Sequencing was performed with immunoSEQ multiplex PCR; in TCRdb, only in-frame clones are kept and a portion is missing. The table records 75,000 to 90,000 clones, approximately 89% of them present only once. The table lists this clone with a count of one. The sequenced material came from peripheral blood. The receptor was isolated from a man over 45 with active or convalescent COVID-19. The V call is TRBV3-1 (or the pseudogene TRBV3-2), the J call TRBJ2-1; tentatively, D is TRBD2 (5 bases). DNA of the CDR3: TGTGCCAGCAGCCAAGATACCGGGGTATGGAATGAGCAGTTCTTC. Translating it yields CASSQDTGVWNEQFF.